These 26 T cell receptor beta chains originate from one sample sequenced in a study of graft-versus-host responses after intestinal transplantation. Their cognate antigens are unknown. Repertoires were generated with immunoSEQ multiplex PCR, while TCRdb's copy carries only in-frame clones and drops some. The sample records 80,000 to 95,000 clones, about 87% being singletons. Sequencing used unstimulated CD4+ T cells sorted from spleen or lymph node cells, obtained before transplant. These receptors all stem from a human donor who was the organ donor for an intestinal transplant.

The DNA for the CDR3 is TGTGCTAGTGGTGCCGGAGACAGGGTAGACACCTTC. It codes for CASGAGDRVDTF. V is TRBV12-5 and J is TRBJ1-2, with TRBD1 matching 7 bases. J gave up 12 bases and V 5 bases, and 9 bases lay outside the gene matches. This CDR3 region has 12 residues. Germline CDR1 reads LGHNT; CDR2 reads FRNRAP.

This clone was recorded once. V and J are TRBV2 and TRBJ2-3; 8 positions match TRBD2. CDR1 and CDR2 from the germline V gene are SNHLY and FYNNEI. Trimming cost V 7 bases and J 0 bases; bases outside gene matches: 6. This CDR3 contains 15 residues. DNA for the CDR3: TGTGCCAGCATGGGACTAGGCCCAAGCACAGATACGCAGTATTTT. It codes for CASMGLGPSTDTQYF.

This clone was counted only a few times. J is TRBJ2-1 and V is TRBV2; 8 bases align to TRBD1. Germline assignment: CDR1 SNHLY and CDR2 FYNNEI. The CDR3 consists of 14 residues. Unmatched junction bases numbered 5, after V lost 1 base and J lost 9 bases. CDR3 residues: CASSEGTGRTEQFF. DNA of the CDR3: TGTGCCAGCAGTGAAGGGACAGGGCGGACTGAGCAGTTCTTC. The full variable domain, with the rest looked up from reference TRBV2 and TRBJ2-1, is EPEVTQTPSHQVTQMGQEVILRCVPISNHLYFYWYRQILGQKVEFLVSFYNNEISEKSEIFDDQFSVERPDGSNFTLKIRSTKLEDSAMYFCASSEGTGRTEQFFGPGTRLTVL.

DNA of the CDR3: TGTGCCAGCCCAACAGGGGGCGGTCACACCGGGGAGCTGTTTTTT. It codes for CASPTGGGHTGELFF. The V gene is TRBV21-1, the J gene TRBJ2-2; the table's D call TRBD1 went unverified against the DNA. TRBV21-1 is tagged as a pseudogene. This CDR3 is 15 amino acids long.

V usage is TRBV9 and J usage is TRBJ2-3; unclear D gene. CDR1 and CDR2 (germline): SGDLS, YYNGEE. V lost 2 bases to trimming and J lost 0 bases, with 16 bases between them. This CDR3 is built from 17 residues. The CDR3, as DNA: TGTGCCAGCAGCGTTTATGGTGGGCCTTTTAGCACAGATACGCAGTATTTT. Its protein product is CASSVYGGPFSTDTQYF. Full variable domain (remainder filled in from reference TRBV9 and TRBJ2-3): DSGVTQTPKHLITATGQRVTLRCSPRSGDLSVYWYQQSLDQGLQFLIQYYNGEERAKGNILERFSAQQFPDLHSELNLSSLELGDSALYFCASSVYGGPFSTDTQYFGPGTRLTVL.

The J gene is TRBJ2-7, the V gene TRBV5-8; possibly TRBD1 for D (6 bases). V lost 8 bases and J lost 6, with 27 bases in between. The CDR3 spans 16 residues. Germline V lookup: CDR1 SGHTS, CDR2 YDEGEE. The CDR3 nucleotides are TGTGCCAGTCGTTTTCAGGGGAGTCGGTTGTCGGGCGAGCAGTACTTC. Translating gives CASRFQGSRLSGEQYF. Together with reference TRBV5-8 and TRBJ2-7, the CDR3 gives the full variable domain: EAGVTQSPTHLIKTRGQQATLRCSPISGHTSVYWYQQALGLGLQFLLWYDEGEERNRGNFPPRFSGRQFPNYSSELNVNALELEDSALYLCASRFQGSRLSGEQYFGPGTRLTVT.

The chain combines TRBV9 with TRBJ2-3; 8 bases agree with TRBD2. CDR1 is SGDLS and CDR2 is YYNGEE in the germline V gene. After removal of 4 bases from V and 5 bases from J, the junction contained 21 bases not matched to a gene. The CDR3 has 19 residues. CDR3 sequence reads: CASSPNGRGSGGHGDTQYF. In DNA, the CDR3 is TGTGCCAGCAGCCCCAATGGGAGAGGATCGGGGGGGCATGGAGATACGCAGTATTTT. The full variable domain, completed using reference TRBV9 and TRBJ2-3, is DSGVTQTPKHLITATGQRVTLRCSPRSGDLSVYWYQQSLDQGLQFLIQYYNGEERAKGNILERFSAQQFPDLHSELNLSSLELGDSALYFCASSPNGRGSGGHGDTQYFGPGTRLTVL.

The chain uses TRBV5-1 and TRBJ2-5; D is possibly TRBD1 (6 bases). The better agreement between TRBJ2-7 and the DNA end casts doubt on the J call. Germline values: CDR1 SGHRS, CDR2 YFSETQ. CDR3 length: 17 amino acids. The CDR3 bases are TGCGCCAGCAGCTTGATGAAGAGGGGGACCTCCTCCTACGAGCAGTACTTC. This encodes CASSLMKRGTSSYEQYF.

The CDR3 spells CASSFAGARYGYTF. DNA of the CDR3: TGTGCCAGCAGCTTTGCGGGGGCTCGCTATGGCTACACCTTC. The genes are TRBV7-9 and TRBJ1-2; D is perhaps TRBD1 (6 bases). Looked up from germline, CDR1 is SEHNR and CDR2 is FQNEAQ (reference sequence). V lost 3 bases and J 4 bases, leaving 12 bases between the germline ends. The CDR3 loop spans 14 amino acids.

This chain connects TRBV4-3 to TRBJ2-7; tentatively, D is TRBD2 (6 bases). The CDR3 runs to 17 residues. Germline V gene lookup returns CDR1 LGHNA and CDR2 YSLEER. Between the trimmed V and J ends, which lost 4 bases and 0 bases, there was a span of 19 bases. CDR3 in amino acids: CASSPRWGGISSYEQYF. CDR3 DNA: TGCGCCAGCAGCCCCCGTTGGGGCGGGATTAGCTCCTACGAGCAGTACTTC.

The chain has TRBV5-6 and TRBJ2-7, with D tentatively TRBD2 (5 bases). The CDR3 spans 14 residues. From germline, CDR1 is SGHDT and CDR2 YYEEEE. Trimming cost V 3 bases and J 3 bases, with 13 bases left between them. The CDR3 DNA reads TGTGCCAGCAGCTCTGTCGGGGAAATCTACGAGCAGTACTTC. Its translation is CASSSVGEIYEQYF.

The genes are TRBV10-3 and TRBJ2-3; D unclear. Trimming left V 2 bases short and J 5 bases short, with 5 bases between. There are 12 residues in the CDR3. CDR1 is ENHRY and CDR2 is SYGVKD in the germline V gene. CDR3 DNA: TGTGCCATCAGTGAGACAGAAGATACGCAGTATTTT. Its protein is CAISETEDTQYF.

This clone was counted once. CDR3 protein: CASSEQRENTQYF. Here the CDR3 DNA reads TGCGCCAGCAGCGAGCAGCGGGAGAATACGCAGTATTTT. The rearrangement uses TRBV5-1 and TRBJ2-3, with 8 nucleotides matching TRBD2. This CDR3 has 13 amino acids. Germline CDR1 is SGHRS and CDR2 is YFSETQ. The V gene end was trimmed by 4 bases and the J gene end by 7 bases; junction bases not matched to a gene: 5.

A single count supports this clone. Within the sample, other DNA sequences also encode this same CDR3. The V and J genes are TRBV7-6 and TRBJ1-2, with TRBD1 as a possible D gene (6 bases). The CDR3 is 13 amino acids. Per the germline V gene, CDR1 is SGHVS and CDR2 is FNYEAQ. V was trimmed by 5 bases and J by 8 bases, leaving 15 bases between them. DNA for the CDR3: TGTGCCAGCAGCGAAGGAACAGGGCAAGGCTACACCTTC. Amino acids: CASSEGTGQGYTF.

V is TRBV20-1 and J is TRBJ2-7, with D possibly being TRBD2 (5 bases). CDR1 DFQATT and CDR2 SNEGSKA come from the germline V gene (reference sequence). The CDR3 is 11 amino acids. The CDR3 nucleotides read TGCAGCGCGACCGGGGCCTACGAGCAGTACTTC. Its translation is CSATGAYEQYF.

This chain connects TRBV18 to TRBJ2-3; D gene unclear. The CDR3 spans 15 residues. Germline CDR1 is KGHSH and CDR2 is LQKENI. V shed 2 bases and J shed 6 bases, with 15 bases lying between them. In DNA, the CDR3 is TGTGCCAGCTCACCAGAGTGGTTAGCTGCGGATACGCAGTATTTT. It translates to CASSPEWLAADTQYF.

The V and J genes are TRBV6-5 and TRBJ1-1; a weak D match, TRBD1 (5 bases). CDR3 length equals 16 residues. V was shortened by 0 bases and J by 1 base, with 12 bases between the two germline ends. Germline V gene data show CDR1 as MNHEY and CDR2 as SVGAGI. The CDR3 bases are TGTGCCAGCAGTTACTCGGGGGGGTGGGGGAACACTGAAGCTTTCTTT. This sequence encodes CASSYSGGWGNTEAFF.

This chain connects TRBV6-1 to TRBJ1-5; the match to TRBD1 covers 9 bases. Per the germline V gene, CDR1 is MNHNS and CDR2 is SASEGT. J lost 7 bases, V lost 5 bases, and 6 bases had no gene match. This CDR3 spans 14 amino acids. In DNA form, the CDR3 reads TGTGCCAGCAGTCCTGGGACAGGGTGGCAGCCCCAGCATTTT. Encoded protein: CASSPGTGWQPQHF.

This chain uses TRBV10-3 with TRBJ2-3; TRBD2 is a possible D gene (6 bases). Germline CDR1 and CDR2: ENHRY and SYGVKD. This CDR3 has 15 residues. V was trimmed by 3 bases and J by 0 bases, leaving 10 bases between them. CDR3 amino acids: CAISDGGASTDTQYF. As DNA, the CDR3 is TGTGCCATCAGTGACGGCGGGGCTAGCACAGATACGCAGTATTTT.

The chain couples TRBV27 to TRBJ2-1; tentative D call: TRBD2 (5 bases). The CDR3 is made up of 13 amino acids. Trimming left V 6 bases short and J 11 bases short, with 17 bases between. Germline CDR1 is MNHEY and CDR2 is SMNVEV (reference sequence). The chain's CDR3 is CASSYDYARQQFF. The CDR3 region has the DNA TGTGCCAGCAGCTACGACTACGCTCGACAGCAGTTCTTC.

The CDR3 region has the DNA TGTGCCAGCAGTTACCGGGAGGGGGAAAAACTGTTTTTT. It specifies CASSYREGEKLFF. V is TRBV6-5 and J is TRBJ1-4; D perhaps matches TRBD1 (5 bases). V was trimmed by 2 bases and J by 8 bases, leaving 9 bases between them. CDR1 is MNHEY, CDR2 SVGAGI, per germline. The length of the CDR3 is 13 residues.

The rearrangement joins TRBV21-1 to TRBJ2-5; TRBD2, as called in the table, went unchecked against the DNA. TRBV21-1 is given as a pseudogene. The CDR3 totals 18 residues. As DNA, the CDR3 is TGTGCCAGCAGCAAAGCGGGGACTAGCGGGAGAGAGGAAGAGACCCAGTACTTC. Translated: CASSKAGTSGREEETQYF.

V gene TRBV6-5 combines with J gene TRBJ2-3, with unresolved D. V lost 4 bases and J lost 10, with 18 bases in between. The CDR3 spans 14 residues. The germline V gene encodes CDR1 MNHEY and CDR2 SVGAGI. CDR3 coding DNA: TGTGCCAGCAGTTGGTCCCCCAAGCCATCCCCGCAGTATTTT. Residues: CASSWSPKPSPQYF.

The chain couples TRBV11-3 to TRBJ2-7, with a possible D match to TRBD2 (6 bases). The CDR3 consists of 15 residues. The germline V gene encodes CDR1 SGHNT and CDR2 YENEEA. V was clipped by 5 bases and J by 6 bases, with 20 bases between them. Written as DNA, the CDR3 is TGTGCCAGCAGCCCCGAGGTGTTCGTGGAGGGCGAGCAGTACTTC. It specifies CASSPEVFVEGEQYF.

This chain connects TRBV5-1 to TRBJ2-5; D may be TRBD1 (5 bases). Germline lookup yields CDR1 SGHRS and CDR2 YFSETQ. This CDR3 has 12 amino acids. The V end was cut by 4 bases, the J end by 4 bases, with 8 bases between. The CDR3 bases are TGCGCCAGCAGCCCCCAGGGAGAGACCCAGTACTTC. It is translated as CASSPQGETQYF. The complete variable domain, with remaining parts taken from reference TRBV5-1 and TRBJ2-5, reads KAGVTQTPRYLIKTRGQQVTLSCSPISGHRSVSWYQQTPGQGLQFLFEYFSETQRNKGNFPGRFSGRQFSNSRSEMNVSTLELGDSALYLCASSPQGETQYFGPGTRLLVL.

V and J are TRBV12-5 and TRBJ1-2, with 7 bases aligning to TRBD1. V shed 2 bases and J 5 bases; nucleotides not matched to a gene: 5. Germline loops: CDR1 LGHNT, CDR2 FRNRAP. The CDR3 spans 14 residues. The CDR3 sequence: CASGLRGQRYGYTF. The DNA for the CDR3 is TGTGCTAGTGGTTTGCGGGGACAGCGTTATGGCTACACCTTC.